The rows below give T cell receptor beta chains drawn from one sample of a study of blood T cell repertoires in COVID-19. Assay: immunoSEQ multiplex PCR; the TCRdb copy retains only in-frame clones and omits some. The data contain 190,000 or so clones, roughly 86% of them singletons. The sample was peripheral blood. These receptors originate from a man aged 40-55 years with active or convalescent COVID-19. Each CDR3 is given with its conserved first and last residue. D genes are given only for firm matches. Expanded clones get a size class; other rows say once, few or many, or leave the size out.

- | - | TRBJ1-2 | TRBV7-3 | CASSLPGGPGYTF | TGTGCCAGCAGCTTACCGGGGGGTCCCGGCTACACCTTC
- | - | TRBJ1-5 | TRBV28 | CASSVRQANSNQPQHF | TGTGCCAGCAGTGTCCGGCAGGCAAATAGCAATCAGCCCCAGCATTTT
- | TRBD1 | TRBJ1-6 | TRBV15 | CATSRDLGQGNSPLHF | TGTGCCACCAGCAGAGATCTGGGACAGGGAAATTCACCCCTCCACTTT
- | - | TRBJ1-1 | TRBV3-1/TRBV3-2 | CASSQAGPYTEAFF | TGTGCCAGCAGCCAAGCTGGCCCCTACACTGAAGCTTTCTTT
few | - | TRBJ2-1 | TRBV12-5 | CASGLVRVRVAEQFF | TGTGCTAGTGGTTTGGTACGAGTGCGGGTGGCTGAGCAGTTCTTC
few | TRBD1 | TRBJ2-7 | TRBV5-1 | CASSSRRDRVSYEQYF | TGCGCCAGCAGCTCACGCCGGGACAGGGTTTCCTACGAGCAGTACTTC
- | - | TRBJ1-5 | TRBV19 | CASKYSNQPQHF | TGTGCCAGTAAATATAGCAATCAGCCCCAGCATTTT
- | - | TRBJ2-3 | TRBV25-1 | CASSEGGDSTDTQYF | TGTGCCAGCAGTGAAGGAGGGGACAGCACAGATACGCAGTATTTT
- | TRBD2 | TRBJ2-1 | TRBV11-2 | CASSPISGGAHNEQFF | TGTGCCAGCAGCCCGATTAGCGGGGGGGCGCACAATGAGCAGTTCTTC
- | - | TRBJ2-6 | TRBV28 | CATEQIGLSPGANVLTF | TGTGCCACCGAACAGATTGGTTTGTCTCCTGGGGCCAACGTCCTGACTTTC
- | - | TRBJ2-7 | TRBV7-2 | CASSPRATYEQYF | TGTGCCAGCAGCCCCAGGGCTACCTACGAGCAGTACTTC
- | TRBD2 | TRBJ2-7 | TRBV27 | CASREYAGLTSEQYF | TGTGCCAGCCGAGAGTACGCGGGACTAACCTCCGAGCAGTACTTC
- | - | TRBJ1-5 | TRBV6-1 | CASSDPRRAQPQHF | TGTGCCAGCAGTGACCCCCGCAGGGCGCAGCCCCAGCATTTT
- | - | TRBJ2-7 | TRBV3-1/TRBV3-2 | CASSQANYEQYF | TGTGCCAGCAGCCAAGCAAACTACGAGCAGTACTTC
- | TRBD1 | TRBJ1-1 | TRBV7-9 | CASSLGGTDAFF | TGTGCCAGCAGCTTAGGCGGGACAGACGCTTTCTTT
- | - | TRBJ2-7 | TRBV6-1 | CASSEAGVWSYEQYF | TGTGCCAGCAGTGAAGCAGGGGTATGGTCCTACGAGCAGTACTTC
once | TRBD2 | TRBJ2-4 | TRBV10-3 | CAISEGTSGAKNIQYF | TGTGCCATCAGTGAGGGAACTAGCGGGGCCAAAAACATTCAGTACTTC
- | - | TRBJ2-3 | TRBV9 | CASSVAGLRGGTDTQYF | TGTGCCAGCAGCGTAGCGGGCCTGCGCGGGGGCACAGATACGCAGTATTTT
few | - | TRBJ2-7 | TRBV12-3/TRBV12-4 | CASSLGREQYF | TGTGCCAGCAGTTTGGGGCGGGAGCAGTACTTC
- | - | TRBJ2-2 | TRBV29-1 | CSVDTANTGELFF | TGCAGCGTTGACACGGCGAACACCGGGGAGCTGTTTTTT
- | TRBD1 | TRBJ2-5 | TRBV12-3/TRBV12-4 | CASNGQGFETQYF | TGTGCCAGCAACGGACAGGGATTTGAGACCCAGTACTTC
- | - | TRBJ1-6 | TRBV28 | CASSLSSGGNSPLHF | TGTGCCAGCAGTTTATCCTCGGGAGGGAATTCACCCCTCCACTTT
- | - | TRBJ1-4 | TRBV5-1 | CASSLGGTATNEKLFF | TGCGCCAGCAGCCTGGGCGGTACGGCAACTAATGAAAAACTGTTTTTT
- | - | TRBJ1-1 | TRBV18 | CASSPLGGEAFF | TGTGCCAGCTCACCTCTAGGTGGTGAAGCTTTCTTT
once | TRBD1 | TRBJ2-5 | TRBV7-6 | CASSRTGYHQETQYF | TGTGCCAGCAGCCGGACAGGGTACCACCAAGAGACCCAGTACTTC
- | - | TRBJ1-1 | TRBV10-3 | CASRGIPDTEAFF | TGTGCCAGCCGAGGTATCCCGGACACTGAAGCTTTCTTT
once | TRBD1 | TRBJ1-5 | TRBV15 | CATSKEQGVSNQPQHF | TGTGCCACCAGCAAGGAACAGGGGGTGAGCAATCAGCCCCAGCATTTT
once | TRBD1 | TRBJ1-1 | TRBV9 | CASSPRTGTNTEAFF | TGTGCCAGCAGCCCAAGGACAGGGACGAACACTGAAGCTTTCTTT
few | - | TRBJ2-4 | TRBV6-6 | CASTDSPKNIQYF | TGTGCCAGCACCGACTCCCCCAAAAACATTCAGTACTTC
once | - | TRBJ2-5 | TRBV5-4 | CASSFSPQVGETQYF | TGTGCCAGCAGCTTTTCCCCCCAGGTGGGAGAGACCCAGTACTTC
few | - | TRBJ1-1 | TRBV10-3 | CAISDKGIVAFF | TGTGCCATCAGTGATAAGGGGATTGTAGCTTTCTTT
- | - | TRBJ1-6 | TRBV2 | CASSLRPGGDSPLHF | TGTGCCAGCAGTCTTCGCCCCGGAGGAGATTCACCCCTCCACTTT
- | - | TRBJ2-7 | TRBV7-9 | CASSPRQNPTYEQYF | TGTGCCAGCAGCCCCAGACAGAACCCTACCTACGAGCAGTACTTC
- | - | TRBJ1-2 | TRBV6-5 | CASSYSQVGLIGYTF | TGTGCCAGCAGTTACTCGCAGGTGGGACTTATTGGCTACACCTTC
- | - | TRBJ1-5 | TRBV7-3 | CASSSILIGEKNNQPQHF | TGTGCCAGCAGCTCAATACTCATCGGGGAAAAGAACAATCAGCCCCAGCATTTT
- | TRBD1 | TRBJ2-7 | TRBV6-5 | CASSPTSTGGEQYF | TGTGCCAGCAGTCCGACTTCGACAGGGGGCGAGCAGTACTTC
- | - | TRBJ2-1 | TRBV5-4 | CASSNTSYYHNEQFF | TGTGCCAGCAGCAACACTTCCTACTACCACAATGAGCAGTTCTTC
- | TRBD1 | TRBJ1-6 | TRBV7-9 | CASSLEGTGHNSPLHF | TGTGCCAGCAGCTTAGAGGGGACAGGTCACAATTCACCCCTCCACTTT
- | TRBD1 | TRBJ1-4 | TRBV5-1 | CASSFTPGQGFEKLFF | TGCGCCAGCAGCTTTACCCCGGGACAGGGATTCGAAAAACTGTTTTTT
- | - | TRBJ1-1 | TRBV27 | CASRQTGMNTEAFF | TGTGCCAGCAGACAGACAGGAATGAACACTGAAGCTTTCTTT
- | TRBD1 | TRBJ2-2 | TRBV30 | CAQPQGAYTGELFF | TGTGCACAACCACAGGGGGCCTACACCGGGGAGCTGTTTTTT
few | - | TRBJ2-7 | TRBV12-3/TRBV12-4 | CASSSHRVGEQYF | TGTGCCAGCAGCTCCCACAGGGTGGGGGAGCAGTACTTC
few | - | TRBJ2-2 | TRBV29-1 | CSVAGGTGELFF | TGCAGCGTTGCTGGAGGGACCGGGGAGCTGTTTTTT
- | - | TRBJ1-1 | TRBV4-1 | CASSQDVSGDPEAFF | TGCGCCAGCAGCCAAGATGTATCCGGGGATCCTGAAGCTTTCTTT
- | - | TRBJ1-1 | TRBV5-1 | CASSVSGMSGGTEAFF | TGCGCCAGCAGCGTGAGCGGGATGAGCGGAGGAACTGAAGCTTTCTTT
- | TRBD1 | TRBJ2-1 | TRBV29-1 | CSVSVDRGLEFF | TGCAGCGTCTCCGTGGACAGGGGGCTTGAGTTCTTC
once | - | TRBJ2-2 | TRBV12-3/TRBV12-4 | CASRDGTPGELFF | TGTGCCAGCAGGGACGGGACTCCCGGGGAGCTGTTTTTT
- | - | TRBJ1-2 | TRBV6-6 | CASSYSREGNSF | TGTGCCAGCAGTTACTCGAGGGAGGGCAACTCCTTC
- | TRBD1 | TRBJ2-5 | TRBV15 | CATSFRDRDQETQYF | TGTGCCACCAGCTTCCGGGACAGGGACCAAGAGACCCAGTACTTC
- | - | TRBJ1-3 | TRBV9 | CASSVLSSGNTIYF | TGTGCCAGCAGCGTGTTGAGCTCTGGAAACACCATATATTTT
- | - | TRBJ1-2 | TRBV6-2/TRBV6-3 | CASSPSGDMRYTF | TGTGCCAGCAGCCCTAGCGGGGATATGCGCTACACCTTC
- | - | TRBJ1-1 | TRBV6-5 | CASSLYGQGNTEAFF | TGTGCCAGCAGTTTGTACGGACAAGGGAACACTGAAGCTTTCTTT
- | TRBD1 | TRBJ2-2 | TRBV19 | CASRTGGAAGELFF | TGTGCCAGCAGGACAGGGGGCGCGGCCGGGGAGCTGTTTTTT
- | TRBD1 | TRBJ1-5 | TRBV27 | CASSTHRGGRNQPQHF | TGTGCCAGCAGTACCCACAGGGGGGGTAGGAATCAGCCCCAGCATTTT
- | - | TRBJ1-1 | TRBV7-2 | CASSPRGGRTEAFF | TGTGCCAGCAGCCCCCGGGGAGGACGCACTGAAGCTTTCTTT